This T cell receptor (beta chain) was observed in a study of beta chain features in type 1 diabetes. CD45RO/CCR7/CD25/CD127/CD95/CD27 staining was used to isolate CD4+ naive, central memory, regulatory and stem cell-like memory cells by sorting. Of the isolated RNA, all was reverse transcribed, and so the sequenced material was expressed TCRB transcripts. Measured with immunoSEQ multiplex PCR; TCRdb has only the in-frame clones, and not every one. This table has around 340,000 clones, about 20% appearing once. The TCR originated in a woman between 18 and 30 years old in good health. The sequencing sample was made of naive CD4+ T cells from blood.

CDR3 amino acids: CASSIRLAGETQYF. In nucleotides, the CDR3 is TGTGCCAGTAGTATTAGACTAGCGGGAGAGACCCAGTACTTC. This chain links TRBV19 with TRBJ2-5; 10 bases are a match to TRBD2. CDR3 length: 14 residues. Germline V gene sequence: CDR1 LNHDA, CDR2 SQIVND (reference sequence). The junction had 2 bases not matched to a gene; V was cut back by 3 bases and J by 4 bases.